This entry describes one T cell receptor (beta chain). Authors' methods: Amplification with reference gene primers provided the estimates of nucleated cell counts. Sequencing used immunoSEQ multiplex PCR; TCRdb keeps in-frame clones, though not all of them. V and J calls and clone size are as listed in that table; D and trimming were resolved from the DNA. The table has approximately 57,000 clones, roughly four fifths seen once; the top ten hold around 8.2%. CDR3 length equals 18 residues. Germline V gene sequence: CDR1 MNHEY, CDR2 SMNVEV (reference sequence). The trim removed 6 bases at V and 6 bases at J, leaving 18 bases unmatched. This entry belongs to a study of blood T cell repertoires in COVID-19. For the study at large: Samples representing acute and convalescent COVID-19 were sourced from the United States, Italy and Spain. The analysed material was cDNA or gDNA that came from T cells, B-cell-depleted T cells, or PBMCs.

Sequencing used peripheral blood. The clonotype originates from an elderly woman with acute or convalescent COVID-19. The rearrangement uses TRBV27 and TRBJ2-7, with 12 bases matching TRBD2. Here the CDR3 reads CASSQPGTSGSVLSEQYF. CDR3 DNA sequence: TGTGCCAGCAGCCAACCCGGGACTAGCGGGTCGGTACTGTCCGAGCAGTACTTC.